Reported below is one T cell receptor (beta chain). Its antigen is currently unknown. This cohort consisted of healthy bone marrow donors. These data come from a study of cytomegalovirus exposure and HLA in healthy donors. Study background: Approximately 180 million T cells yielded under 130 million unique TCR beta sequences in earlier analysis.

Both 60 Vbeta primers and 13 Jbeta primers went into the PCR. TCRdb keeps only in-frame clones here, not all; method: immunoSEQ multiplex PCR. The data show 250,000 to 350,000 clones, around 86% seen once. Study conclusions and caveats: It was reported in a later analysis that an Asian-associated ancestry cluster showed fewer N-insertions than the approximately 700-donor mean. Later analysis indicated greater clonal expansion among HLA-associated TCR beta chains than among equally common other chains.

The CDR3 spans 14 residues. V was clipped by 2 bases and J by 4 bases; unmatched bases: 3. The germline V gene has CDR1 SGDLS and CDR2 YYNGEE. The receptor was isolated from a man in his forties in good health and CMV-seropositive. V and J are TRBV9 and TRBJ1-2; 9 bases map to TRBD1. Specimen: PBMCs. CDR3 in DNA: TGTGCCAGCAGCGTCACAGGGGGCCTCTATGGCTACACCTTC. This translates into CASSVTGGLYGYTF.